Below are 2 T cell receptor beta chains sequenced from a single sample in a study of blood T cell repertoires in COVID-19. Assay used: immunoSEQ multiplex PCR; TCRdb lists only in-frame clones, some missing. This sample has around 300,000 clones, with around nine tenths found just once. The sample consisted of peripheral blood. The receptors derive from a woman aged 40 to 50 who had recovered from COVID-19.

The chain has TRBV7-8 and TRBJ1-6, with unresolved D. Trimming stripped 1 base from V and 14 bases from J, with 12 bases between. Germline V gene sequence: CDR1 SGHVS, CDR2 FQNEAQ. This CDR3 has 13 residues. The CDR3 DNA follows: TGTGCCAGCAGCTTAGGGATGACACTTACCCTCCACTTT. Translating gives CASSLGMTLTLHF.

The V and J genes are TRBV24-1 and TRBJ2-7; D call uncertain. CDR1 and CDR2 from the germline V gene are KGHDR and SFDVKD. The CDR3 covers 13 residues. Trimming took off 3 bases at V and 0 bases at J, with 5 bases between the two ends. The CDR3 loop is CATSDRYSYEQYF. For the CDR3, the DNA is TGTGCCACCAGTGATCGTTACTCCTACGAGCAGTACTTC.